One T cell receptor (beta chain) is described in this entry. Other DNA sequences within the sample encode an identical CDR3. This sample is drawn from a study of T cell changes during pregnancy in multiple sclerosis. Only in-frame clones appear in the TCRdb table, and some are missing; sequencing was by immunoSEQ multiplex PCR. The data contain about 40,000 clones, 91% of them singletons. The sample here was CD4+ T cells from peripheral blood mononuclear cells, taken in the second trimester of pregnancy. The clonotype originates from a female donor in good health, enrolled as a control in a pregnancy study.

CDR3 bases: TGTGCCAGCCGAGCGGGCACCGGGGAGCTGTTTTTT. This gives the protein CASRAGTGELFF. The chain employs TRBV28 and TRBJ2-2, with a possible D match to TRBD2 (6 bases). V lost 8 bases, J lost 4 bases, and 8 bases lay in between. The CDR3 runs 12 residues. CDR1 and CDR2 from the germline V gene are MDHEN and SYDVKM.